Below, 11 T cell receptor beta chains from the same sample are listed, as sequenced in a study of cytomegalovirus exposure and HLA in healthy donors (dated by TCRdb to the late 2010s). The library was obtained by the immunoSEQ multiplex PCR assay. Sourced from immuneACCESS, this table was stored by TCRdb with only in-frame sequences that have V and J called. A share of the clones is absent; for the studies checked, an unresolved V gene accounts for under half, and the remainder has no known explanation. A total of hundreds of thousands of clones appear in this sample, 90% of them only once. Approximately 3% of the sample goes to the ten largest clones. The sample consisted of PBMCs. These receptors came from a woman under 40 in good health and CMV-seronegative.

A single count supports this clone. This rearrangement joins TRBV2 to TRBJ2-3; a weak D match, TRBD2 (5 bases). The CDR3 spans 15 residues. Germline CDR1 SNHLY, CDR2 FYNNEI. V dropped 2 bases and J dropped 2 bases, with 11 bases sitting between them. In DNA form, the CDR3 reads TGTGCCAGCAGTGAATCTAGCTCCTACACAGATACGCAGTATTTT. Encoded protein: CASSESSSYTDTQYF.

DNA for the CDR3: TGTGCCAGCAGTACAACCGGGACAGGGACTAACACCGGGGAGCTGTTTTTT. Translating it yields CASSTTGTGTNTGELFF. The chain joins TRBV25-1 to TRBJ2-2; 9 bases are a match to TRBD1. Germline assignment: CDR1 MGHDK and CDR2 SYGVNS. V lost 5 bases to trimming and J lost 2 bases; unmatched junction nucleotides: 9. CDR3 length: 17 residues.

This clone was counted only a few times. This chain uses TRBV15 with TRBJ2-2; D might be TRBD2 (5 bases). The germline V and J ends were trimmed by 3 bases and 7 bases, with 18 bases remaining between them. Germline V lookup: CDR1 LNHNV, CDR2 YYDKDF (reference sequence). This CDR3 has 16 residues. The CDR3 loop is CATSSGETLSIGELFF. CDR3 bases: TGTGCCACCAGCAGCGGGGAGACATTATCGATCGGGGAGCTGTTTTTT.

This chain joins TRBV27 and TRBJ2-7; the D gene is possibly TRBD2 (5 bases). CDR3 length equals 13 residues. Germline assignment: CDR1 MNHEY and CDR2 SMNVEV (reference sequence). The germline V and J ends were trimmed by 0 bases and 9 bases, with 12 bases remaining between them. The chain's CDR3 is CASSLSNPEGQYF. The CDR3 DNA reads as TGTGCCAGCAGTTTATCAAATCCTGAGGGGCAGTACTTC.

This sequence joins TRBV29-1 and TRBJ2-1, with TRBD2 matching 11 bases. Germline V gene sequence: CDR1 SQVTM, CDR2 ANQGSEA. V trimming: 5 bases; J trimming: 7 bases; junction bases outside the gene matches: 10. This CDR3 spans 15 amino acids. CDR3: CSVSTGTSGYNEQFF. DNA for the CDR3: TGCAGCGTTTCCACCGGGACTAGCGGTTATAATGAGCAGTTCTTC.

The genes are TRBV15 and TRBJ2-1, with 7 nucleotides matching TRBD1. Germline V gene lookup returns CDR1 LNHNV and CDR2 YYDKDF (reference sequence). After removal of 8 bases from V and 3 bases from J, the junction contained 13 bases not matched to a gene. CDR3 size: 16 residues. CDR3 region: CATGETPGTDYNEQFF. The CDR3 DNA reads TGTGCCACCGGAGAAACCCCGGGGACAGACTACAATGAGCAGTTCTTC.

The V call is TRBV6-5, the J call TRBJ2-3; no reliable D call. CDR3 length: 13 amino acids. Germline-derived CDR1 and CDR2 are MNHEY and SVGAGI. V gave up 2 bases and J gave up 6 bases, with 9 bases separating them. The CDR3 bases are TGTGCCAGCAGTTACACGTCCGGGGATACGCAGTATTTT. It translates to CASSYTSGDTQYF.

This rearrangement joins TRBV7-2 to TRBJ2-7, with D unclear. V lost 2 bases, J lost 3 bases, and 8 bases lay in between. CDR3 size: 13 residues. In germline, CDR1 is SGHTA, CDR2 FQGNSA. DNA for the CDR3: TGTGCCAGCAGCTTAACACGAAACTACGAGCAGTACTTC. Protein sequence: CASSLTRNYEQYF. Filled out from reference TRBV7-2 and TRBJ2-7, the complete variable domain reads GAGVSQSPSNKVTEKGKDVELRCDPISGHTALYWYRQSLGQGLEFLIYFQGNSAPDKSGLPSDRFSAERTGGSVSTLTIQRTQQEDSAVYLCASSLTRNYEQYFGPGTRLTVT.

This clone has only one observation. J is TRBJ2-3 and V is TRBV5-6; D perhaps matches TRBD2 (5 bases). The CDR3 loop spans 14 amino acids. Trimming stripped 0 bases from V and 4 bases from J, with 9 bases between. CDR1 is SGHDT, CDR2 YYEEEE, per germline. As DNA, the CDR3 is TGTGCCAGCAGCTTGGCTGGGAGCTCAGATACGCAGTATTTT. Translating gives CASSLAGSSDTQYF.

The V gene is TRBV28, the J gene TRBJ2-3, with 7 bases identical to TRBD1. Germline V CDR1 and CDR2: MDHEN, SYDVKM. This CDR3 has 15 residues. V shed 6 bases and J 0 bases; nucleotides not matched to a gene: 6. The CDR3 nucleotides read TGTGCCAGCAGGGGACAGTTCCATAGCACAGATACGCAGTATTTT. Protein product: CASRGQFHSTDTQYF.

The CDR3 is CASSFGGVNNEQFF. CDR3 sequence (DNA): TGTGCCAGCAGCTTTGGCGGAGTCAACAATGAGCAGTTCTTC. The chain links TRBV11-2 to TRBJ2-1; no clear D. Trimming pared 3 bases from V and 5 bases from J, leaving 11 bases between. Germline CDR1 reads SGHAT; CDR2 reads FQNNGV. CDR3 length: 14 residues.